Given below is one TCR beta chain in context. Its antigen has not been determined. Within one base of it there is no much larger clone, and no base qualities were kept. In the first month after transplant, blood samples were collected up to 4 times, and after that at least monthly when available. This sample was taken from a study of graft-versus-host responses after intestinal transplantation (dated by TCRdb to the early 2020s). Background on the whole study: The transplants that recipients received were multivisceral, liver-intestinal, or isolated intestinal. Anti-thymocyte globulin induction was given to all recipients, followed by maintenance tacrolimus and steroids for two to four years. After intestinal transplantation, graft-versus-host and host-versus-graft alloreactive T cell clones were followed in the graft, circulation and bone marrow using bulk TCR-beta CDR3 sequencing. To identify alloreactive clones, pre-transplant mixed lymphocyte reaction products were sequenced and then compared with unstimulated pre-transplant donor and recipient T cells. The cohort enrolled about two dozen intestinal transplant recipients, one of whom was a retransplant, and a few patients without pretransplant specimens were excluded. A peak of at least 4% donor T cells among recipient peripheral blood mononuclear cells was the definition used for donor T cell macrochimerism. Rather than going through the commercial service, samples from three later patients were sequenced in-house on an Illumina MiSeq and processed with MiXCR. Summary of the overall study and its limitations: Patients with donor T cell macrochimerism had high GvH to HvG T cell clonal ratios in their allografts. Early after transplant, peak levels of circulating GvH clones were associated with declines in HvG clones. The relatively low number and heterogeneity of intestinal transplant patients limited the conclusions. GvH clones were detected in recipient bone marrow, and some appeared earlier in ileal mucosa or blood, consistent with an intestinal mucosal origin.

Library generation was performed with the immunoSEQ multiplex PCR assay. For most patients, genomic DNA was subjected to high-throughput TCR-beta CDR3 sequencing by Adaptive Biotechnologies. In the source study's methods: TCR sequencing data for approximately 17 patients were retrieved from Adaptive's ImmunoSEQ software; a few other patients were processed with MiXCR and VDJtools. CDR3 nucleotide sequences shared between donor and recipient were removed because the origin of such sequences could not be assigned. To count as alloreactive, a clone needed at least 2-fold expansion over unstimulated cells and a minimum CFSE-low frequency of 0.002% (template counts) or 0.001% (read counts). Mappable clones were those detected in sequenced pre-transplant spleen, lymph node, or MLR CFSE-low populations of the donor or recipient. Cumulative frequency of alloreactive clones was calculated as a percentage of all sequences weighted by copy number. TCRdb obtained this table from immuneACCESS and retained in-frame rearrangements with V and J assigned. These tables miss some clones; where compared with another copy, unresolved V genes account for less than half of the shortfall, and the remainder is unexplained. V, J and clone size were drawn from that table, and D and trimming were deduced from the DNA. Here the sample has 15,000 to 20,000 clones; 95% occur a single time. About 0.8% of the sample rests with the top ten.

Spanning cysteine to phenylalanine, the CDR3 consists of 15 amino acids. Solely the CDR3 DNA is kept, with 45 bases framed from the first base. CDR1 MNHNY and CDR2 SVGAGI are derived from the germline V gene (reference sequence). The junction carries 15 bases between V and J, which are trimmed by 0 bases and 8 bases respectively. Recombination linked TRBV6-6 to TRBJ2-3, with the D gene too uncertain to name. The material was PBMCs, obtained 23 days after intestinal transplant. The receptor was isolated from a human patient who received an intestinal transplant, so some T cells may come from the graft donor. CDR3 sequence: CASSYSSAEAGTQYF. The DNA sequence follows: TGTGCCAGCAGTTACTCTTCGGCAGAAGCTGGTACGCAGTATTTT.